The 2 T cell receptor beta chains given below trace back to one sample, sequenced in a study of shared clonotypes between healthy human individuals. The method was immunoSEQ multiplex PCR; TCRdb's version includes in-frame clones alone and lacks a portion of them. The sample gives about a million clones, about 80% of which show up once; 1.4% to 1.5% is in the top ten. The sample comprised memory CD4+ T cells sorted from blood. Subset: CD45RA-negative fraction. These receptors all stem from a man between 18 and 29 years old in good health.

The chain uses TRBV7-2 and TRBJ1-6; tentative D call: TRBD1 (6 bases). The CDR3 extends over 14 amino acids. Germline V gene data show CDR1 as SGHTA and CDR2 as FQGNSA. V dropped 5 bases and J dropped 5 bases, with 10 bases sitting between them. The CDR3 nucleotides are TGTGCCAGCAGCGGGGACACTAATAATTCACCCCTCCACTTT. This encodes CASSGDTNNSPLHF.

The V gene is TRBV23-1, the J gene TRBJ1-6; D unresolved. Being an ORF, TRBV23-1 has a function that is uncertain. The CDR3 covers 11 residues. The ends were cut back, 4 bases at V and 11 bases at J, with 6 bases in the middle. For the CDR3, the DNA is TGCGCCAGCAGTCCACGGGCACCCCTCCACTTT. Amino acid sequence: CASSPRAPLHF.